The sequence of this T cell receptor beta chain was determined in a study of patients and donors after allogeneic stem cell transplantation. This clonotype has just a few counts. TCRdb analysed the RT-PCR reads with MiXCR anew, one entry per CDR3 protein. The table includes fewer than 250,000 distinct CDR3 sequences, 12% to 15% detected once. This CDR3 is 15 amino acids long. Trimming stripped 4 bases from V and 0 bases from J, with 10 bases between. CDR1 and CDR2 from the germline V gene are SGHKS and YYEKEE (reference sequence). This chain joins TRBV5-5 and TRBJ2-2; D tentatively reads TRBD1 or TRBD2 (5 bases each). Source material: blood, either unsorted or a sorted T cell fraction (not recorded which). The clonotype comes from a human donor who was either an allogeneic HSCT recipient or a stem cell or donor lymphocyte infusion donor (not recorded which). It is not recorded whose cells these are; they may come from a transplant donor. CDR3 amino acids: CASSPRGANTGELFF. CDR3 in DNA: TGTGCCAGCAGCCCGAGGGGAGCGAACACCGGGGAGCTGTTTTTT.